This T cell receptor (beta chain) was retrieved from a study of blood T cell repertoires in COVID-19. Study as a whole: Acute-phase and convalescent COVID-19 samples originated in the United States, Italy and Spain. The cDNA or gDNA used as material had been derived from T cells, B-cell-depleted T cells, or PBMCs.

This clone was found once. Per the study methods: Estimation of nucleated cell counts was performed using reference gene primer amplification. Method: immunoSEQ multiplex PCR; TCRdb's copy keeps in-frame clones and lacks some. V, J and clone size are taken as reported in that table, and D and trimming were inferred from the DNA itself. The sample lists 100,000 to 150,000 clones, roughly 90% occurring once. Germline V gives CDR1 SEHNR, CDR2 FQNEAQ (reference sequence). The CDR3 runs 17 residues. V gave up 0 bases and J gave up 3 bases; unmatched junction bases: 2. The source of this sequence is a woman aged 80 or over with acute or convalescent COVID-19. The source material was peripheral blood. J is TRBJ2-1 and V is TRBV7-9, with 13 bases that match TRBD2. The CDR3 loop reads CASSLARTSGGYNEQFF. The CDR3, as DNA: TGTGCCAGCAGCTTAGCGCGGACTAGCGGGGGCTACAATGAGCAGTTCTTC.